This T cell receptor (beta chain) was captured in a study of molecular identifiers for immune sequencing clone quantification. General study findings and limits: Highly expanded clone sizes could be underestimated by identical TCR molecules that share a barcode.

The V and J ends lost 0 bases and 17 bases respectively, with 14 bases between them. CDR3 size: 13 residues. Per germline, CDR1 LNHDA and CDR2 SQIVND (reference sequence). This clonotype has ten or more counts. No antigen is known for it. The use of previously described methods and listed TCR primers produced the bulk TCR libraries. TCRdb itself ran the PCR reads through MiXCR, one entry per CDR3 protein. Of some 320,000 distinct CDR3 sequences listed, about 23% were seen once; the top ten hold roughly 0.7%. The chain recombines TRBV19 with TRBJ1-6; D is ambiguous. The TCR sequence derives from a human donor in good health. Some libraries in this study had Jurkat cell RNA spiked in. Specimen: naive CD8+ T cells from blood, with Jurkat cell RNA spiked in. The subset is: FACS-sorted CD8+CD4-CCR7+CD45RA+ naive T cells. DNA for the CDR3: TGTGCCAGTAGTATAGATTATCTTGCGAAAGTCCACTTT. This encodes CASSIDYLAKVHF.